This entry features one T cell receptor (beta chain) sequence. The sample belongs to a study of blood T cell repertoires in COVID-19. The V and J ends lost 6 bases and 0 bases respectively, with 6 bases between them. Germline CDR1 reads MNHEY; CDR2 reads SMNVEV (reference sequence). CDR3 length: 14 amino acids. The repertoire was sequenced with immunoSEQ multiplex PCR; TCRdb's copy has only in-frame clones and lacks some. The sample includes some 80,000 clones, approximately 90% of them seen just once. The chain joins TRBV27 to TRBJ2-6; D unclear. The clonotype comes from a human donor in a cohort sampled during active COVID-19. Sequenced input: peripheral blood. The DNA of the CDR3 is TGTGCCAGCAGCAGGTTCTCTGGGGCCAACGTCCTGACTTTC. This sequence encodes CASSRFSGANVLTF.